This T cell receptor beta chain appears in the sequencing data of a study of OX40 agonist ivuxolimab in advanced cancers. With regard to this clone: Its antigen is not known. At one of its ends the junction is not consistent with the germline gene, which may arise from a read error.

CDR3 length equals 15 residues. Looked up from germline, CDR1 is SGHNT and CDR2 is YENEEA. Measured with immunoSEQ multiplex PCR; TCRdb has only the in-frame clones, and not every one. The sample yields approximately 70,000 clones, about 85% seen once. Study outcomes and limitations: Circulating CD4+ and CD8+ T cells showed clonal expansion by week 6 at 0.1 to 3.0 mg/kg. Specificity for antigen went undetermined in the expanded peripheral T cells. Some patients who did not respond also had low normalized T-cell clonal expansion.

The V call is TRBV11-3, the J call TRBJ2-1; 7 bases fit TRBD2. The clonotype comes from an adult with an advanced solid tumor such as melanoma, head and neck, liver or kidney cancer. The input for sequencing was CD4+ or CD8+ T cells sorted from blood, taken in a trial of the OX40 agonist ivuxolimab. The CDR3: CASSLGRGDYDEQFF. The CDR3 coding sequence is TGTGCCAGCAGCTTAGGACGGGGGGACTACGATGAGCAGTTCTTC.